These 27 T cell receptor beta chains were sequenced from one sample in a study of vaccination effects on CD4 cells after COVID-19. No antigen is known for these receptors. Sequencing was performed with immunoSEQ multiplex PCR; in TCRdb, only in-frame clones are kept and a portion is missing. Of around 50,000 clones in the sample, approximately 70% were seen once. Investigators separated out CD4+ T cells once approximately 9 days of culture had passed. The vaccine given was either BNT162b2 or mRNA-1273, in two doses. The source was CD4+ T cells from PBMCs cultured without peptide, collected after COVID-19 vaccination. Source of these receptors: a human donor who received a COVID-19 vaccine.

The CDR3 reads CASSSGGAGTQYF. Here the CDR3 DNA reads TGTGCCAGTAGTAGCGGGGGGGCGGGGACCCAGTACTTC. This rearrangement joins TRBV19 to TRBJ2-5; TRBD2 agrees at 9 bases. CDR1 is LNHDA, CDR2 SQIVND, per germline (reference sequence). Unmatched junction bases numbered 4, after V lost 4 bases and J lost 7 bases. The CDR3 is 13 amino acids.

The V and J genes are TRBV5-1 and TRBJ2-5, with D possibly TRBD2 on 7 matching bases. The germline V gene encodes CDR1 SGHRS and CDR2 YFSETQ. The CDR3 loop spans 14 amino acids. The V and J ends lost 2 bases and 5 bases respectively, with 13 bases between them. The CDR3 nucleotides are TGCGCCAGCAGCTTCGGGGGGCGTAGGGAGACCCAGTACTTC. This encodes CASSFGGRRETQYF.

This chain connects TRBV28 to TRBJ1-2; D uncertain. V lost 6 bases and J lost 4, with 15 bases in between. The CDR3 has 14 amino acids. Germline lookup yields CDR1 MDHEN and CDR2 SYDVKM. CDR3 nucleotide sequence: TGTGCCAGCAGCCAGGACGGAGCCCTCTATGGCTACACCTTC. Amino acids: CASSQDGALYGYTF.

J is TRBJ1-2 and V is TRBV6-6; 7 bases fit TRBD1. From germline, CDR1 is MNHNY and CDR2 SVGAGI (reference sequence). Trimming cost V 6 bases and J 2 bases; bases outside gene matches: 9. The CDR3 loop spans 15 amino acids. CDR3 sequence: CASSSPGQANYGYTF. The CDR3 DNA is TGTGCCAGCAGCTCACCCGGACAGGCCAACTATGGCTACACCTTC.

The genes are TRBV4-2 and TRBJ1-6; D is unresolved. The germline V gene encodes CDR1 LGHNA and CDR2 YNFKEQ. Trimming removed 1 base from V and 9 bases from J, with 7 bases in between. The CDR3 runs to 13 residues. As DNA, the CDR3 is TGTGCCAGCAGCCAAGTGGAGTTTTCACCCCTCCACTTT. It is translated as CASSQVEFSPLHF.

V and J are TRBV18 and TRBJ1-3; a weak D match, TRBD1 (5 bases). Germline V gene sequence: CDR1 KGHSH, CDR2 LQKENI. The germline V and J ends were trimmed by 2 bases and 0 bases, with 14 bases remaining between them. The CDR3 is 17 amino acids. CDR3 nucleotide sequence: TGTGCCAGCTCACCAAGGGGAACAGTCGGCTCTGGAAACACCATATATTTT. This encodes CASSPRGTVGSGNTIYF.

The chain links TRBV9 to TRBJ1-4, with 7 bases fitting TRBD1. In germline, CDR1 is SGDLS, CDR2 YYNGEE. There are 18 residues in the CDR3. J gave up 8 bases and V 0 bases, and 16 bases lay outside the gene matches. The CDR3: CASSVGELYRGRGEKLFF. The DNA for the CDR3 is TGTGCCAGCAGCGTAGGGGAACTATACAGGGGAAGGGGGGAAAAACTGTTTTTT.

The CDR3, as DNA: TGTGCCAGCAGTAACAGAGAGACCCAGTACTTC. It codes for CASSNRETQYF. The chain couples TRBV12-3 or TRBV12-4 to TRBJ2-5; D is unclear. V dropped 5 bases and J dropped 4 bases, with 5 bases sitting between them. This CDR3 is built from 11 residues.

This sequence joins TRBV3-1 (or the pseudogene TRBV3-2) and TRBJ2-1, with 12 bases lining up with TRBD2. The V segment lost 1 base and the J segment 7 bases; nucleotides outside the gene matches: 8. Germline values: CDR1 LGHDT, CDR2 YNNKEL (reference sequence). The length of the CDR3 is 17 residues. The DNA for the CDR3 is TGTGCCAGCAGCCAAGGTCTCGCTAGCGGGGGGGTTAATGAGCAGTTCTTC. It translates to CASSQGLASGGVNEQFF.

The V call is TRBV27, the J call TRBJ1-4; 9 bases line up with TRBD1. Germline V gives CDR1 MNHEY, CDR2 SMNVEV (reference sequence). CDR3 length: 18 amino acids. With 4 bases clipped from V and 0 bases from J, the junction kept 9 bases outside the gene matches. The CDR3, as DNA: TGTGCCAGCAGTTCCAGAACGGGACAGGGTGCAACTAATGAAAAACTGTTTTTT. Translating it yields CASSSRTGQGATNEKLFF.

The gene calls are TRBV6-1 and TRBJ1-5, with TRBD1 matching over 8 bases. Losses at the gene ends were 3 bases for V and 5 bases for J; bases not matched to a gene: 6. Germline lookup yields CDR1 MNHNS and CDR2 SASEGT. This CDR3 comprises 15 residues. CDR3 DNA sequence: TGTGCCAGCAGTGATCGAGGACAGGGACATCAGCCCCAGCATTTT. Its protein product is CASSDRGQGHQPQHF.

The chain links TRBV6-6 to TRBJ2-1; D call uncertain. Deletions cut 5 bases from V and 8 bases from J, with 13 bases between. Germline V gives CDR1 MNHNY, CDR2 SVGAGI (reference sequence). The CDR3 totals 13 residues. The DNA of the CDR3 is TGTGCCAGCAGTCCCCCATTAGTACATGAGCAGTTCTTC. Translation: CASSPPLVHEQFF.

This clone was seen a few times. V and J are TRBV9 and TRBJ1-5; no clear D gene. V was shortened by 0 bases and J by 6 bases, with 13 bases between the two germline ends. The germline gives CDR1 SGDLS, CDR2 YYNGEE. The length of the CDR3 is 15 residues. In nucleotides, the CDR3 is TGTGCCAGCAGCGTAGGGACCCTAGGTGGTCAGCCCCAGCATTTT. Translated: CASSVGTLGGQPQHF.

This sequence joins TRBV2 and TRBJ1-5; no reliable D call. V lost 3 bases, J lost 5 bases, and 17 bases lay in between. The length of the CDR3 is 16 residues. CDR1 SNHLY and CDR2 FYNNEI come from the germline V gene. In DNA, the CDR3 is TGTGCCAGCAGTGACTTGAGCAGCGCTGCCCATCAGCCCCAGCATTTT. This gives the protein CASSDLSSAAHQPQHF. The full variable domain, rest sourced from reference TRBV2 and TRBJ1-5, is EPEVTQTPSHQVTQMGQEVILRCVPISNHLYFYWYRQILGQKVEFLVSFYNNEISEKSEIFDDQFSVERPDGSNFTLKIRSTKLEDSAMYFCASSDLSSAAHQPQHFGDGTRLSIL.

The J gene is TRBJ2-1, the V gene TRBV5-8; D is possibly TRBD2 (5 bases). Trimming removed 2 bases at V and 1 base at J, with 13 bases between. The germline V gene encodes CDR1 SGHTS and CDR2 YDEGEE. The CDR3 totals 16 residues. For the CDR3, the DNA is TGTGCCAGCAGCTTTTACCACGGGGAATCCTACAATGAGCAGTTCTTC. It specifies CASSFYHGESYNEQFF.

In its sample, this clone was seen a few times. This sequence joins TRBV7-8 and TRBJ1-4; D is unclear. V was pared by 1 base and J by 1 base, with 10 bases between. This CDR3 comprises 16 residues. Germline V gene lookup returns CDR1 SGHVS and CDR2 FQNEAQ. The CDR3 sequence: CASSLVIERTNEKLFF. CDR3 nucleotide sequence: TGTGCCAGCAGCTTAGTGATTGAAAGAACTAATGAAAAACTGTTTTTT.

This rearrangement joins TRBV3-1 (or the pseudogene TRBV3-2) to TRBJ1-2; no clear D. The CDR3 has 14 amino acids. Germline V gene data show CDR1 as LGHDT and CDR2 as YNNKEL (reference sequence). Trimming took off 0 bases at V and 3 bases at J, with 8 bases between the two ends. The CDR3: CASSQDTGYYGYTF. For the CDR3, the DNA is TGTGCCAGCAGCCAAGATACCGGCTACTATGGCTACACCTTC.

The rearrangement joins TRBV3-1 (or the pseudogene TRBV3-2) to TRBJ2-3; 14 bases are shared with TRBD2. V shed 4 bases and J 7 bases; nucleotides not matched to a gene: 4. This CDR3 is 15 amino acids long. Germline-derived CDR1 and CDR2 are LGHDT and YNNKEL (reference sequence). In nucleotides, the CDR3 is TGTGCCAGCAGCCGGACTAGCGGGGGGACTAATACGCAGTATTTT. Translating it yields CASSRTSGGTNTQYF.

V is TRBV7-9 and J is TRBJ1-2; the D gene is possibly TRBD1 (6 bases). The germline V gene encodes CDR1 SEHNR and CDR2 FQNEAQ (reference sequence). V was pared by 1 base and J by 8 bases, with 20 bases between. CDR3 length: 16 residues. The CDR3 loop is CASSLGSPTGLYGYTF. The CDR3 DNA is TGTGCCAGCAGCTTAGGATCGCCGACAGGACTGTACGGCTACACCTTC. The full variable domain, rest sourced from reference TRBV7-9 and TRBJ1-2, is DTGVSQNPRHKITKRGQNVTFRCDPISEHNRLYWYRQTLGQGPEFLTYFQNEAQLEKSRLLSDRFSAERPKGSFSTLEIQRTEQGDSAMYLCASSLGSPTGLYGYTFGSGTRLTVV.

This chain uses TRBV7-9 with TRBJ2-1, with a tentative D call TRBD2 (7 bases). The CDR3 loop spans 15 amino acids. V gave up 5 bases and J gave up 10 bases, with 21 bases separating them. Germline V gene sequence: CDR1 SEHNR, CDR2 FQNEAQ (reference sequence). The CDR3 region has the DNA TGTGCCAGCAGCGCCAGGGGCGGGGGTATTCGGGAGCAGTTCTTC. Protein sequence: CASSARGGGIREQFF.

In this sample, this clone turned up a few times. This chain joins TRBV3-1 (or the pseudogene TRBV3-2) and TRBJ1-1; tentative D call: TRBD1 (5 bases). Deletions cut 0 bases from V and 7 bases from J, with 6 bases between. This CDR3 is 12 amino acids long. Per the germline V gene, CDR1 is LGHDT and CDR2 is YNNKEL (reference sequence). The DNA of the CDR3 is TGTGCCAGCAGCCAAGAGGGACTTGAAGCTTTCTTT. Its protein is CASSQEGLEAFF.

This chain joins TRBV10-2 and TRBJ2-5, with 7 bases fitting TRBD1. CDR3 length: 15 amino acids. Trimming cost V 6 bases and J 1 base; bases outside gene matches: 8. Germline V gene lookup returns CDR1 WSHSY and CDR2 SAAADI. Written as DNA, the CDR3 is TGCGCCAGCAGCGGAAGGGGGACAGCCCAAGAGACCCAGTACTTC. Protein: CASSGRGTAQETQYF.

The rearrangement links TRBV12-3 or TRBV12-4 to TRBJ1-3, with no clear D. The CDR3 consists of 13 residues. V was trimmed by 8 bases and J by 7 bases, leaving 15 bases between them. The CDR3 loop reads CASRAFLGNTIYF. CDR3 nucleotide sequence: TGTGCCAGCCGGGCCTTCCTAGGGAACACCATATATTTT.

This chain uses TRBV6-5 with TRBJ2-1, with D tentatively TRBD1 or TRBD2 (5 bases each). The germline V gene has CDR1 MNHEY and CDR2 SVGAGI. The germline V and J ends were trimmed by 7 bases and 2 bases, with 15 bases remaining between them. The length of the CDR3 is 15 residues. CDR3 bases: TGTGCCAGCATCCTGGGACCGGCCGCCTACAATGAGCAGTTCTTC. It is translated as CASILGPAAYNEQFF.

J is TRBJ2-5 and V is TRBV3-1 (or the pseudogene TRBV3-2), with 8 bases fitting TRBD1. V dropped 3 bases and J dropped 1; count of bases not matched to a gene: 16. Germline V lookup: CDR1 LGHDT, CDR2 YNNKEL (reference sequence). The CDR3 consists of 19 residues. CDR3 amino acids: CASSQLRSQGAVRQETQYF. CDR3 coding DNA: TGTGCCAGCAGCCAGTTACGGTCGCAGGGGGCGGTTCGCCAAGAGACCCAGTACTTC.

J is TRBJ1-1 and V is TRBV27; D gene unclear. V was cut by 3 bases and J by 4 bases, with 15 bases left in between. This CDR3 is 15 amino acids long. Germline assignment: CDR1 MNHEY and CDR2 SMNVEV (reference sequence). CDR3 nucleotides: TGTGCCAGCAGTTTTAATTCGGCGGGGAGCACTGAAGCTTTCTTT. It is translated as CASSFNSAGSTEAFF.

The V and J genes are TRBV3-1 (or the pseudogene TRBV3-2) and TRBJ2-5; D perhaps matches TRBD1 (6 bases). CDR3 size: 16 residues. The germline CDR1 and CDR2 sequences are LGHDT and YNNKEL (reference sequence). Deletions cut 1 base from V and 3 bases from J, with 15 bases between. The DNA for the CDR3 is TGTGCCAGCAGCCAAGGGCAGGGGATATCTGAAGAGACCCAGTACTTC. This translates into CASSQGQGISEETQYF.